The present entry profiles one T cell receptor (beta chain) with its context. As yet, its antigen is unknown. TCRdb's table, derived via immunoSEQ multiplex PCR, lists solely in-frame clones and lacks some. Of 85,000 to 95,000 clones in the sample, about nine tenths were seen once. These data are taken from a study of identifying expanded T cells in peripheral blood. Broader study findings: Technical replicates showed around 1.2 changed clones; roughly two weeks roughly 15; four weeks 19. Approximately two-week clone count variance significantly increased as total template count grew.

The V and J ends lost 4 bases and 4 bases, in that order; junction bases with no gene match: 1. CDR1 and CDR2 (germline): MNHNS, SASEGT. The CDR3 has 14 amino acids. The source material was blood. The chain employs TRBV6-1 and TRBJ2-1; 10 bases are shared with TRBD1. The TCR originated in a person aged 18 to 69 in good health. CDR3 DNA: TGTGCCAGCAGTGTGGGACAGGGGTACAATGAGCAGTTCTTC. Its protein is CASSVGQGYNEQFF.